This TCR beta chain was documented in a study of identical twins. Notes on the study in general: Beta out-of-frame sequences displayed a weaker excess of sharing between twins. High-abundance cord blood beta clonotypes had fewer insertions; memory repertoires showed none. Analyses of zero insertions could, in part, be confounded by invariant MAIT and iNKT cells.

Germline V gives CDR1 LNHNV, CDR2 YYDKDF (reference sequence). V lost 0 bases to trimming and J lost 0 bases; unmatched junction nucleotides: 8. The CDR3 length is 18 residues. TCRdb re-called the 5' RACE reads with MiXCR, one entry per CDR3 protein. The sample shows under 350,000 distinct CDR3 sequences, roughly 10% of them seen only once. Donors were all healthy Caucasians. This clonotype was counted between two and nine times. Its antigen is unidentified. This same sample was also taken into another study, of yellow fever vaccine responses in identical twins.

Sequences were obtained from CD8+ T cells sorted from blood. This sequence was found in a woman younger than 30 in good health. The chain carries TRBV15 and TRBJ2-1; 7 bases align to TRBD1. CDR3 region: CATSRDPGTDFSYNEQFF. The DNA of the CDR3 is TGTGCCACCAGCAGAGATCCCGGGACAGACTTCTCCTACAATGAGCAGTTCTTC.